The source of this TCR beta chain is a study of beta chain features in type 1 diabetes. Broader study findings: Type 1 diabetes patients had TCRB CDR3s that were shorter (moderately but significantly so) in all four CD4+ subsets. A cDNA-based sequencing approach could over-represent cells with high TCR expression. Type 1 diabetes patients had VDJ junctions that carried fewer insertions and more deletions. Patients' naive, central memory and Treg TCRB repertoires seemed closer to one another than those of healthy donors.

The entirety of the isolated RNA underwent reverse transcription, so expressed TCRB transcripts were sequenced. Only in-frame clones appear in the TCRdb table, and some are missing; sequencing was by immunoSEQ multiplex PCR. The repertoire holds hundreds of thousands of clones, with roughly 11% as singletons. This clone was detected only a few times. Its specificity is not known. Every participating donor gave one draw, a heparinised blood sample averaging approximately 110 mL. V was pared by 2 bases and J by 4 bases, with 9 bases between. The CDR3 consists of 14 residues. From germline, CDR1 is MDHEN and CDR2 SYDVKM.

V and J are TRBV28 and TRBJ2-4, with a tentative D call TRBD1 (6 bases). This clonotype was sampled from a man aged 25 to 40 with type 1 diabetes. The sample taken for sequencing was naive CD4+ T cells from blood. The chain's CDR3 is CASSLGDTKNIQYF. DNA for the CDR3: TGTGCCAGCAGTTTAGGGGACACTAAAAACATTCAGTACTTC.